The clone carrying this TCR beta chain turned up a few times. Its specificity is not known. Compared with germline, one end of the junction differs, possibly owing to a read error. This sample was included in a study of blood T cells in healthy people across ages. Notes on the study in general: Diversity estimated from one million T cells was considered an underestimate.

PCR was performed a second time for about 7 to 11 cycles using a sample-barcoded 5' primer and a J-beta primer mix. MiXCR was run by TCRdb on the 5' RACE reads, yielding one entry per CDR3 protein. This sample has 800,000 or so distinct CDR3 sequences; more than 20% occur once, and the top ten carry approximately 4%. The CDR3 is 15 amino acids. CDR1 is MDHEN, CDR2 SYDVKM, per germline. Donors were systemically healthy Caucasian individuals from Russia aged 6 to 90 years. The data were also submitted as part of a second study, on T cells of mothers and their children. That work adds: Sequencing got over 8 million TCR beta CDR3 reads from each mother and some 3 million from each child. The authors found no persistent microchimeric T cell clones.

This rearrangement joins TRBV28 to TRBJ1-4, with 7 bases matching TRBD1. The origin of this receptor is a boy aged 10-17 years in good health. The specimen sequenced was blood. The chain's CDR3 is CASNYKGAPGEKPFF. The DNA for the CDR3 is TGTGCCAGCAACTATAAGGGGGCGCCGGGAGAAAAACCGTTTTTT.